This T cell receptor beta chain stems from a study of blood T cell repertoires in COVID-19. Sequencing used immunoSEQ multiplex PCR; TCRdb keeps in-frame clones, though not all of them. The repertoire holds 25,000 or so clones, with approximately 86% as singletons. V lost 5 bases to trimming and J lost 3 bases; unmatched junction nucleotides: 8. This CDR3 spans 16 amino acids. The germline gives CDR1 SEHNR, CDR2 FQNEAQ (reference sequence). The specimen was peripheral blood. This chain links TRBV7-9 with TRBJ2-3; 10 positions match TRBD1. The receptor's source is a human donor with acute or convalescent COVID-19. The donor label of this sample is uncertain. CDR3 DNA: TGTGCCAGCAGCGAAGTACGGACAGGGGGGACAGATACGCAGTATTTT. Protein sequence: CASSEVRTGGTDTQYF.